This TCR beta chain came from a study of blood T cell repertoires in COVID-19. The CDR3 spans 17 residues. Authors' methods: Using reference gene primer amplification, nucleated cell counts were estimated. Sequenced by immunoSEQ multiplex PCR; TCRdb stores in-frame clones only, minus some. V, J and clone size derive from that table, while D and trimming were established from the DNA sequence. The profile covers around 390,000 clones, with just under 90% appearing a single time and roughly 10% taken by the ten largest. The TCR originated in a woman between 45 and 65 years old who had recovered from COVID-19. The sample consisted of PBMCs or T cells enriched from blood (not recorded which). This sequence joins TRBV1 and TRBJ2-2; the table's D call, TRBD2, was not checked against the DNA. TRBV1 is labeled a pseudogene. The CDR3 loop is CTSSQGSSWQNTGELFF. The CDR3 nucleotides are TGCACCAGCAGCCAAGGATCTAGCTGGCAGAACACCGGGGAGCTGTTTTTT.